These T cell receptor beta chains were read from a single sample in a study of technical replicates of blood from a few donors. Data came from immunoSEQ multiplex PCR; TCRdb stores just in-frame clones and leaves some out. The sample lists some 79,000 clones; approximately 94% were seen once. Sequenced: T cells isolated from PBMCs. The receptors were gathered from a human donor in good health. CDR3s include the opening cysteine and the closing phenylalanine or tryptophan. The D gene is left open where the match is weak. Only some rows state a clone size, as once, few, many or a class for expanded clones.

CDR3 length: 14; D gene: TRBD1; V gene: TRBV19; J gene: TRBJ1-3; clone size: -; CDR3 protein: CASLDRVSGNTIYF; CDR3 DNA: TGTGCCAGCCTCGACAGGGTCTCTGGAAACACCATATATTTT
CDR3 length: 14; D gene: -; V gene: TRBV6-1; J gene: TRBJ2-7; clone size: -; CDR3 protein: CASSGQEGSYEQYF; CDR3 DNA: TGTGCCAGCAGTGGCCAAGAGGGCTCCTACGAGCAGTACTTC
CDR3 length: 14; D gene: -; V gene: TRBV11-2; J gene: TRBJ2-3; clone size: -; CDR3 protein: CASSLGTSTDTQYF; CDR3 DNA: TGTGCCAGCAGCTTAGGTACTAGCACAGATACGCAGTATTTT
CDR3 length: 16; D gene: TRBD2; V gene: TRBV13; J gene: TRBJ2-1; clone size: once; CDR3 protein: CASSLGISGISNEQFF; CDR3 DNA: TGTGCCAGCAGCTTAGGTATTAGCGGGATTAGTAATGAGCAGTTCTTC
CDR3 length: 14; D gene: -; V gene: TRBV5-6; J gene: TRBJ2-3; clone size: once; CDR3 protein: CASSPLDRVDTQYF; CDR3 DNA: TGTGCCAGCAGCCCGCTAGACAGAGTAGATACGCAGTATTTT
CDR3 length: 15; D gene: TRBD2; V gene: TRBV5-6; J gene: TRBJ2-5; clone size: -; CDR3 protein: CASSSRGLAGETQYF; CDR3 DNA: TGTGCCAGCAGCTCCCGGGGACTAGCGGGGGAGACCCAGTACTTC
CDR3 length: 14; D gene: -; V gene: TRBV7-9; J gene: TRBJ1-1; clone size: -; CDR3 protein: CAILSGEVDTEAFF; CDR3 DNA: TGTGCCATCCTCTCAGGGGAAGTTGACACTGAAGCTTTCTTT
CDR3 length: 12; D gene: -; V gene: TRBV28; J gene: TRBJ1-1; clone size: -; CDR3 protein: CASSSSSREAFF; CDR3 DNA: TGTGCCAGCAGTTCTTCATCCAGAGAAGCTTTCTTT
CDR3 length: 14; D gene: -; V gene: TRBV5-4; J gene: TRBJ1-1; clone size: -; CDR3 protein: CASSLRSGNTEAFF; CDR3 DNA: TGTGCCAGCAGCTTGCGGTCTGGGAACACTGAAGCTTTCTTT
CDR3 length: 16; D gene: TRBD1; V gene: TRBV6-6; J gene: TRBJ2-3; clone size: -; CDR3 protein: CASSSRQGAGTDTQYF; CDR3 DNA: TGTGCCAGCAGTTCGCGACAGGGGGCCGGCACAGATACGCAGTATTTT
CDR3 length: 17; D gene: -; V gene: TRBV6-1; J gene: TRBJ1-5; clone size: -; CDR3 protein: CASSDSTWFDSNQPQHF; CDR3 DNA: TGTGCCAGCAGTGATTCGACTTGGTTCGATAGCAATCAGCCCCAGCATTTT
CDR3 length: 15; D gene: -; V gene: TRBV18; J gene: TRBJ2-1; clone size: -; CDR3 protein: CASSPAQGMNNEQFF; CDR3 DNA: TGTGCCAGCTCACCAGCACAGGGAATGAACAATGAGCAGTTCTTC
CDR3 length: 13; D gene: -; V gene: TRBV6-5; J gene: TRBJ2-5; clone size: -; CDR3 protein: CASSRTYQETQYF; CDR3 DNA: TGTGCCAGCAGTCGGACATACCAAGAGACCCAGTACTTC
CDR3 length: 12; D gene: -; V gene: TRBV7-9; J gene: TRBJ2-7; clone size: -; CDR3 protein: CASREVANEQYF; CDR3 DNA: TGTGCCAGCAGGGAGGTAGCCAACGAGCAGTACTTC
CDR3 length: 15; D gene: -; V gene: TRBV7-2; J gene: TRBJ2-2; clone size: -; CDR3 protein: CASSPSEVGGGELFF; CDR3 DNA: TGTGCCAGCAGCCCCAGCGAGGTGGGAGGCGGGGAGCTGTTTTTT
CDR3 length: 13; D gene: -; V gene: TRBV9; J gene: TRBJ1-1; clone size: -; CDR3 protein: CASSAQGVTEAFF; CDR3 DNA: TGTGCCAGCAGCGCACAGGGAGTGACTGAAGCTTTCTTT
CDR3 length: 11; D gene: -; V gene: TRBV28; J gene: TRBJ2-1; clone size: -; CDR3 protein: CASSLLDEQFF; CDR3 DNA: TGTGCCAGCAGTTTATTAGATGAGCAGTTCTTC
CDR3 length: 16; D gene: TRBD1; V gene: TRBV7-9; J gene: TRBJ1-1; clone size: -; CDR3 protein: CASSSISRGVKTEAFF; CDR3 DNA: TGTGCCAGCAGCTCCATCTCCAGGGGGGTAAAAACTGAAGCTTTCTTT
CDR3 length: 16; D gene: -; V gene: TRBV4-1; J gene: TRBJ1-6; clone size: -; CDR3 protein: CASSQDVQGYNSPLHF; CDR3 DNA: TGCGCCAGCAGCCAAGATGTACAGGGCTATAATTCACCCCTCCACTTT
CDR3 length: 15; D gene: TRBD1; V gene: TRBV7-8; J gene: TRBJ2-7; clone size: -; CDR3 protein: CASSLWQGARNEQYF; CDR3 DNA: TGTGCCAGCAGCTTATGGCAGGGGGCGCGGAACGAGCAGTACTTC
CDR3 length: 17; D gene: -; V gene: TRBV5-4; J gene: TRBJ1-1; clone size: -; CDR3 protein: CASSLAGYKGANTEAFF; CDR3 DNA: TGTGCCAGCAGCTTGGCGGGTTATAAAGGGGCGAACACTGAAGCTTTCTTT
CDR3 length: 13; D gene: -; V gene: TRBV7-6; J gene: TRBJ2-3; clone size: -; CDR3 protein: CASSLRAPDTQYF; CDR3 DNA: TGTGCCAGCAGCTTGCGAGCGCCGGATACGCAGTATTTT
CDR3 length: 13; D gene: TRBD1; V gene: TRBV30; J gene: TRBJ2-7; clone size: -; CDR3 protein: CAWCRDSSYEQYF; CDR3 DNA: TGTGCCTGGTGCCGGGACAGCTCCTACGAGCAGTACTTC
CDR3 length: 15; D gene: -; V gene: TRBV7-8; J gene: TRBJ1-3; clone size: -; CDR3 protein: CASSLAPSSGNTIYF; CDR3 DNA: TGTGCCAGCAGCTTAGCTCCCAGCTCTGGAAACACCATATATTTT
CDR3 length: 14; D gene: TRBD1; V gene: TRBV7-6; J gene: TRBJ2-7; clone size: -; CDR3 protein: CASSLTGIPYEQYF; CDR3 DNA: TGTGCCAGCAGCCTGACAGGGATCCCCTACGAGCAGTACTTC
CDR3 length: 12; D gene: -; V gene: TRBV19; J gene: TRBJ1-2; clone size: -; CDR3 protein: CASSIGLLGYTF; CDR3 DNA: TGTGCCAGTAGTATAGGTCTACTAGGCTACACCTTC
CDR3 length: 14; D gene: -; V gene: TRBV7-9; J gene: TRBJ1-1; clone size: -; CDR3 protein: CASSPDWVYSEAFF; CDR3 DNA: TGTGCCAGCAGCCCCGATTGGGTATACAGTGAAGCTTTCTTT
CDR3 length: 15; D gene: TRBD1; V gene: TRBV7-9; J gene: TRBJ2-7; clone size: once; CDR3 protein: CASSFPGQGSYEQYF; CDR3 DNA: TGTGCCAGCAGCTTCCCGGGACAGGGCTCCTACGAGCAGTACTTC
CDR3 length: 14; D gene: TRBD1; V gene: TRBV5-4; J gene: TRBJ1-2; clone size: -; CDR3 protein: CASSFGSGGDGYTF; CDR3 DNA: TGTGCCAGCAGCTTCGGTTCAGGGGGCGATGGCTACACCTTC
CDR3 length: 15; D gene: TRBD1; V gene: TRBV6-5; J gene: TRBJ2-7; clone size: -; CDR3 protein: CASRTPGQGSNEQYF; CDR3 DNA: TGTGCCAGCAGGACTCCGGGACAGGGGTCCAACGAGCAGTACTTC
CDR3 length: 15; D gene: -; V gene: TRBV10-2; J gene: TRBJ2-3; clone size: once; CDR3 protein: CASSELSGLHDTQYF; CDR3 DNA: TGCGCCAGCAGTGAACTCTCGGGACTTCACGATACGCAGTATTTT
CDR3 length: 13; D gene: -; V gene: TRBV6-1; J gene: TRBJ1-5; clone size: -; CDR3 protein: CASSGFSNQPQHF; CDR3 DNA: TGTGCCAGTTCAGGTTTTAGCAATCAGCCCCAGCATTTT
CDR3 length: 16; D gene: -; V gene: TRBV7-2; J gene: TRBJ2-7; clone size: once; CDR3 protein: CASSRGWSGFSYEQYF; CDR3 DNA: TGTGCCAGCAGTAGGGGGTGGAGCGGATTCTCCTACGAGCAGTACTTC
CDR3 length: 14; D gene: -; V gene: TRBV7-9; J gene: TRBJ2-5; clone size: -; CDR3 protein: CASSPPGAQETQYF; CDR3 DNA: TGTGCCAGCAGCCCTCCGGGAGCGCAAGAGACCCAGTACTTC
CDR3 length: 13; D gene: -; V gene: TRBV4-1; J gene: TRBJ1-1; clone size: few; CDR3 protein: CASSHLTGQFAFF; CDR3 DNA: TGCGCCAGCAGCCACTTGACAGGACAGTTTGCTTTCTTT
CDR3 length: 12; D gene: TRBD1; V gene: TRBV7-2; J gene: TRBJ2-4; clone size: -; CDR3 protein: CATGTGGNIQYF; CDR3 DNA: TGTGCCACCGGGACAGGGGGAAACATTCAGTACTTC